What follows are 28 T cell receptor beta chains derived from one specimen sequenced in a study of blood T cell repertoires in COVID-19. The table came from immunoSEQ multiplex PCR; TCRdb's copy has only in-frame clones and leaves some out. The data hold some 270,000 clones, with approximately 85% observed a single time. The sequenced sample consisted of peripheral blood. The receptors were gathered from a woman in her seventies with acute or convalescent COVID-19.

This chain uses TRBV5-6 with TRBJ1-1; 7 bases line up with TRBD1. This CDR3 region has 16 residues. CDR1 is SGHDT and CDR2 is YYEEEE in the germline V gene. The ends lost 4 bases at V and 4 bases at J; junction bases unmatched: 13. The CDR3 loop reads CASSRRTQGVGTEAFF. The CDR3 nucleotides are TGTGCCAGCAGCCGGAGAACTCAGGGGGTGGGCACTGAAGCTTTCTTT. The full variable domain, in which reference TRBV5-6 and TRBJ1-1 provide the parts outside the CDR3, is DAGVTQSPTHLIKTRGQQVTLRCSPKSGHDTVSWYQQALGQGPQFIFQYYEEEERQRGNFPDRFSGHQFPNYSSELNVNALLLGDSALYLCASSRRTQGVGTEAFFGQGTRLTVV.

The rearrangement joins TRBV7-8 to TRBJ1-3; 10 bases line up with TRBD1. The CDR3 runs to 20 residues. The germline V gene has CDR1 SGHVS and CDR2 FQNEAQ. V dropped 5 bases and J dropped 0; count of bases not matched to a gene: 16. Written as DNA, the CDR3 is TGTGCCAGCAGCGAGCGTCCGGGACAGGGGTACGATCGCTCTGGAAACACCATATATTTT. Amino acids: CASSERPGQGYDRSGNTIYF. Variable domain in full (rest from reference TRBV7-8 and TRBJ1-3): GAGVSQSPRYKVAKRGQDVALRCDPISGHVSLFWYQQALGQGPEFLTYFQNEAQLDKSGLPSDRFFAERPEGSVSTLKIQRTQQEDSAVYLCASSERPGQGYDRSGNTIYFGEGSWLTVV.

The chain is built from TRBV16 and TRBJ1-2, with D tentatively TRBD1 (5 bases). The CDR3 is 14 amino acids. V was trimmed by 4 bases and J by 4 bases, leaving 13 bases between them. From germline, CDR1 is KGHSY and CDR2 FQNENV. The CDR3 spells CASSRPWQGYGYTF. The DNA for the CDR3 is TGTGCCAGCAGCCGGCCGTGGCAGGGCTATGGCTACACCTTC. Combining the CDR3 with reference TRBV16 and TRBJ1-2 gives the whole variable domain GEEVAQTPKHLVRGEGQKAKLYCAPIKGHSYVFWYQQVLKNEFKFLISFQNENVFDETGMPKERFSAKCLPNSPCSLEIQATKLEDSAVYFCASSRPWQGYGYTFGSGTRLTVV.

The V call is TRBV5-1, the J call TRBJ1-5; no firm D call. Trimming removed 2 bases from V and 1 base from J, with 16 bases in between. Germline V CDR1 and CDR2: SGHRS, YFSETQ. CDR3 size: 17 residues. CDR3 nucleotides: TGCGCCAGCAGCTTCTCGGCCCCGGGAAGAAGCAATCAGCCCCAGCATTTT. Translating gives CASSFSAPGRSNQPQHF.

The chain links TRBV4-2 to TRBJ1-4; no clear D. The germline gives CDR1 LGHNA, CDR2 YNFKEQ. The CDR3 has 16 amino acids. Trimming took 4 bases from V and 0 from J, leaving 12 bases between them. CDR3 in DNA: TGTGCCAGCAGCCCTGAGAGGCGACCAACTAATGAAAAACTGTTTTTT. Protein: CASSPERRPTNEKLFF.

The chain is built from TRBV27 and TRBJ1-1, with D perhaps matching TRBD1 (6 bases). Germline V gene lookup returns CDR1 MNHEY and CDR2 SMNVEV (reference sequence). V lost 7 bases and J 5 bases, leaving 17 bases between the germline ends. There are 14 residues in the CDR3. CDR3 residues: CASTLNREGTEAFF. CDR3 DNA: TGTGCCAGCACTCTGAACAGGGAGGGGACTGAAGCTTTCTTT.

The rearrangement uses TRBV3-1 (or the pseudogene TRBV3-2) and TRBJ1-1, with D perhaps matching TRBD1 (5 bases). Trimming shortened V by 6 bases and J by 1 base, and 12 bases separated the two germline ends. The CDR3 is made up of 14 amino acids. Germline CDR1 LGHDT, CDR2 YNNKEL (reference sequence). CDR3 sequence reads: CASSSGQPNTEAFF. In nucleotides, the CDR3 is TGTGCCAGCAGTTCAGGGCAGCCGAACACTGAAGCTTTCTTT.

This chain joins TRBV18 and TRBJ2-5; 7 bases are a match to TRBD1. CDR3 length: 15 amino acids. Germline-derived CDR1 and CDR2 are KGHSH and LQKENI. V was clipped by 0 bases and J by 3 bases; unmatched bases: 4. The CDR3 region is CASSPPGTEKETQYF. The CDR3 DNA follows: TGTGCCAGCTCACCACCCGGGACAGAAAAAGAGACCCAGTACTTC.

In its sample, this clone was seen a few times. This chain joins TRBV11-1 and TRBJ1-2, with no clear D. Germline V lookup: CDR1 SGHAT, CDR2 FQDESV (reference sequence). This CDR3 has 13 amino acids. V was shortened by 4 bases and J by 9 bases, with 15 bases between the two germline ends. The CDR3 loop reads CASSSGSPTSYTF. CDR3 nucleotide sequence: TGTGCCAGCAGCTCTGGGAGCCCGACTAGCTACACCTTC.

A remark on this clone: Different DNA sequences within this sample yield the same CDR3. The V call is TRBV2, the J call TRBJ1-1; D unresolved. Trimming removed 6 bases at V and 2 bases at J, with 10 bases between. Germline-derived CDR1 and CDR2 are SNHLY and FYNNEI. This CDR3 has 13 residues. The CDR3, as DNA: TGTGCCAGCAGCGGGGAGGGTAACACTGAAGCTTTCTTT. This translates into CASSGEGNTEAFF.

The chain uses TRBV6-5 and TRBJ1-5; no clear D gene. This CDR3 contains 13 residues. V dropped 6 bases and J dropped 2 bases, with 8 bases sitting between them. Germline V gene sequence: CDR1 MNHEY, CDR2 SVGAGI. CDR3 in DNA: TGTGCCAGCAGGCTTCAGGGCAATCAGCCCCAGCATTTT. Residues: CASRLQGNQPQHF.

V gene TRBV30 combines with J gene TRBJ2-1; D gene unclear. V was cut by 3 bases and J by 0 bases, with 6 bases left in between. CDR3 size: 13 residues. From germline, CDR1 is GTSNPN and CDR2 SVGIG (reference sequence). The CDR3 loop is CAWRPSSYNEQFF. In DNA form, the CDR3 reads TGTGCCTGGAGGCCGAGCTCCTACAATGAGCAGTTCTTC.

This clone was detected only once. V usage is TRBV5-4 and J usage is TRBJ1-1; D is undetermined. This CDR3 spans 14 amino acids. V lost 0 bases and J 0 bases, leaving 6 bases between the germline ends. Germline V gene sequence: CDR1 SGHNT, CDR2 YYREEE (reference sequence). This chain's CDR3 is CASSLAGMNTEAFF. In DNA, the CDR3 is TGTGCCAGCAGCTTGGCGGGAATGAACACTGAAGCTTTCTTT.

The V gene is TRBV18, the J gene TRBJ2-2, with D unresolved. Germline V gene sequence: CDR1 KGHSH, CDR2 LQKENI. V lost 7 bases and J 8 bases, leaving 11 bases between the germline ends. This CDR3 is built from 12 residues. DNA for the CDR3: TGTGCCAGCTACCAAGCCCCAGGGGAGCTGTTTTTT. This sequence encodes CASYQAPGELFF.

This clone was found a few times. Other nucleotide sequences in the sample specify the same CDR3. The genes are TRBV5-1 and TRBJ1-2; D remains ambiguous. The length of the CDR3 is 13 residues. Trimming removed 0 bases at V and 4 bases at J, with 7 bases between. Germline CDR1 is SGHRS and CDR2 is YFSETQ. Here the CDR3 reads CASSLGGGYGYTF. In nucleotides, the CDR3 is TGCGCCAGCAGCTTGGGGGGAGGCTATGGCTACACCTTC.

The V and J genes are TRBV6-5 and TRBJ2-1; D not resolved. Trimming left V 10 bases short and J 2 bases short, with 18 bases between. This CDR3 contains 15 residues. Germline V CDR1 and CDR2: MNHEY, SVGAGI. The CDR3 spells CATRPGPQTYNEQFF. The CDR3 DNA follows: TGTGCCACTAGACCGGGTCCCCAGACCTACAATGAGCAGTTCTTC.

The gene calls are TRBV6-5 and TRBJ2-3; D may be TRBD1 (5 bases). V was shortened by 0 bases and J by 2 bases, with 9 bases between the two germline ends. The CDR3 is 15 residues long. Germline lookup yields CDR1 MNHEY and CDR2 SVGAGI. CDR3 sequence: CASSYSGPHTDTQYF. The CDR3 DNA reads as TGTGCCAGCAGTTACTCGGGGCCCCACACAGATACGCAGTATTTT.

This chain uses TRBV11-3 with TRBJ2-1; D perhaps matches TRBD2 (6 bases). V dropped 5 bases and J dropped 12 bases, with 23 bases sitting between them. Germline CDR1 is SGHNT and CDR2 is YENEEA. The CDR3 consists of 15 residues. The CDR3 DNA sequence: TGTGCCAGCAGCGAAGGAGGGTTCGGCTCTCGAGTGCAGTTCTTC. The encoded protein is CASSEGGFGSRVQFF.

The rearrangement links TRBV28 to TRBJ2-7; TRBD1 agrees at 8 bases. This CDR3 spans 14 amino acids. CDR1 MDHEN and CDR2 SYDVKM come from the germline V gene. The V gene end was trimmed by 8 bases and the J gene end by 0 bases; junction bases not matched to a gene: 6. The CDR3 nucleotides are TGTGCCAGCGGGCAGGGGGCCCCCTCCTACGAGCAGTACTTC. The encoded protein is CASGQGAPSYEQYF.

This chain joins TRBV3-1 (or the pseudogene TRBV3-2) and TRBJ1-6; a weak D match, TRBD1 (5 bases). Trimming removed 5 bases from V and 12 bases from J, with 14 bases in between. The CDR3 consists of 13 residues. CDR1 LGHDT and CDR2 YNNKEL come from the germline V gene (reference sequence). This chain's CDR3 is CASSFPSQGPLHF. For the CDR3, the DNA is TGTGCCAGCAGCTTCCCGTCTCAGGGACCCCTCCACTTT.

The V and J genes are TRBV3-1 (or the pseudogene TRBV3-2) and TRBJ1-2; D remains unclear. The V and J ends lost 1 base and 1 base respectively, with 4 bases between them. CDR3 length: 13 amino acids. In germline, CDR1 is LGHDT, CDR2 YNNKEL (reference sequence). The CDR3 sequence: CASSQVSNYGYTF. The CDR3 DNA reads TGTGCCAGCAGCCAAGTGAGTAACTATGGCTACACCTTC.

This clone occurred once. The rearrangement joins TRBV19 to TRBJ1-1; D remains unclear. The CDR3 extends over 14 amino acids. The ends were cut back, 7 bases at V and 4 bases at J, with 16 bases in the middle. Looked up from germline, CDR1 is LNHDA and CDR2 is SQIVND (reference sequence). The CDR3 bases are TGTGCCAGTAACGGAAGGAGGGTCATCACTGAAGCTTTCTTT. Its protein is CASNGRRVITEAFF.

The chain couples TRBV6-5 to TRBJ2-7; unclear D gene. Germline CDR1 reads MNHEY; CDR2 reads SVGAGI. V was clipped by 6 bases and J by 4 bases, with 10 bases between them. The CDR3 has 12 residues. CDR3 bases: TGTGCCAGCAGCCAGACAAGGTACGAGCAGTACTTC. The encoded protein is CASSQTRYEQYF.

This clone was observed a few times. The chain is built from TRBV14 and TRBJ1-1; a weak D match, TRBD1 (6 bases). The CDR3 has 13 amino acids. V lost 6 bases and J lost 8, with 16 bases in between. The germline V gene encodes CDR1 SGHDN and CDR2 FVKESK. CDR3 nucleotides: TGTGCCAGCAGGAGGACAGCATTTTTGGAAGCTTTCTTT. Its protein product is CASRRTAFLEAFF.

This clone turned up a few times. The chain recombines TRBV6-6 with TRBJ1-5; 7 bases align to TRBD1. CDR3 length: 14 residues. The ends lost 4 bases at V and 7 bases at J; junction bases unmatched: 7. Germline V gives CDR1 MNHNY, CDR2 SVGAGI (reference sequence). The CDR3 here is CASSSRGAEQPQHF. For the CDR3, the DNA is TGTGCCAGCAGTTCCAGGGGGGCTGAACAGCCCCAGCATTTT.

With respect to this clone: Other DNA sequences in the same sample also yield this CDR3. This chain links TRBV3-1 (or the pseudogene TRBV3-2) with TRBJ1-1, with D perhaps TRBD1 (6 bases). Germline CDR1 reads LGHDT; CDR2 reads YNNKEL (reference sequence). The CDR3 is made up of 14 amino acids. Trimming took off 4 bases at V and 1 base at J, with 10 bases between the two ends. The CDR3 region is CASSRTGSNTEAFF. As DNA, the CDR3 is TGTGCCAGCAGCCGAACAGGGTCGAACACTGAAGCTTTCTTT.

V gene TRBV18 combines with J gene TRBJ1-5; 10 bases map to TRBD1. CDR1 and CDR2 from the germline V gene are KGHSH and LQKENI. Germline trimming cut 3 bases from V and 2 bases from J; bases unmatched to any gene: 7. This CDR3 has 17 amino acids. Here the CDR3 reads CASSPATGGDGNQPQHF. The DNA for the CDR3 is TGTGCCAGCTCACCGGCGACAGGGGGCGATGGCAATCAGCCCCAGCATTTT.

The sample holds one count of this clone. Mismatch with germline at one junction end may stem from a read error. The J gene is TRBJ1-4, the V gene TRBV7-7; possible D gene TRBD1, 5 bases. CDR1 is SSHAT, CDR2 FNYEAQ, per germline (reference sequence). CDR3 length: 17 residues. CDR3 protein: CASSLRGRQYWNEKLFF. Here the CDR3 DNA reads TGTGCTAGCAGCTTACGAGGAAGACAGTATTGGAATGAAAAACTGTTTTTT.